Shown below are 23 T cell receptor beta chains from a single sample sequenced in a study of T cell responses to AZD1222 COVID-19 vaccine. Libraries were prepared by immunoSEQ multiplex PCR; TCRdb keeps only in-frame clonotypes and omits some of them. Of about 160,000 clones listed, about 92% are singletons. Sequencing was performed on peripheral blood, taken 28 days after the second AZD1222 dose. Receptor source: an adult who received the AZD1222 COVID-19 vaccine.

This chain joins TRBV7-9 and TRBJ1-2; D might be TRBD1 (6 bases). Germline CDR1 is SEHNR and CDR2 is FQNEAQ (reference sequence). V was cut by 3 bases and J by 1 base, with 12 bases left in between. The CDR3 contains 15 residues. DNA of the CDR3: TGTGCCAGCAGCTTCCCAGGGGACCTTAACTATGGCTACACCTTC. This gives the protein CASSFPGDLNYGYTF.

V usage is TRBV4-3 and J usage is TRBJ2-2, with TRBD2 identical over 12 bases. Germline CDR1 and CDR2: LGHNA and YSLEER. CDR3 length: 17 amino acids. The J segment lost 5 bases and the V segment lost 1 base, leaving 5 bases of the junction unmatched. The CDR3 reads CASSQAWGTSGTGELFF. CDR3 DNA: TGCGCCAGCAGCCAAGCCTGGGGGACTAGCGGGACCGGGGAGCTGTTTTTT.

This chain links TRBV25-1 with TRBJ2-3; D is perhaps TRBD2 (5 bases). This CDR3 comprises 14 residues. V lost 3 bases and J lost 4, with 11 bases in between. The V gene's germline CDR1 is MGHDK and CDR2 SYGVNS. The CDR3 DNA reads TGTGCCAGCAGTGAGGGAGTGTTACCAGATACGCAGTATTTT. Protein product: CASSEGVLPDTQYF. Full variable domain (rest looked up from reference TRBV25-1 and TRBJ2-3): EADIYQTPRYLVIGTGKKITLECSQTMGHDKMYWYQQDPGMELHLIHYSYGVNSTEKGDLSSESTVSRIRTEHFPLTLESARPSHTSQYLCASSEGVLPDTQYFGPGTRLTVL.

V usage is TRBV7-2 and J usage is TRBJ2-5, with 10 bases lining up with TRBD2. The CDR3 runs 14 residues. With 4 bases clipped from V and 7 bases from J, the junction kept 6 bases outside the gene matches. Germline loops: CDR1 SGHTA, CDR2 FQGNSA. The CDR3 protein is CASSWTSGAGTQYF. DNA for the CDR3: TGTGCCAGCAGCTGGACTAGCGGCGCTGGGACCCAGTACTTC. Using reference TRBV7-2 and TRBJ2-5 for the parts outside the CDR3, the full variable domain is GAGVSQSPSNKVTEKGKDVELRCDPISGHTALYWYRQSLGQGLEFLIYFQGNSAPDKSGLPSDRFSAERTGGSVSTLTIQRTQQEDSAVYLCASSWTSGAGTQYFGPGTRLLVL.

This clone was seen once. The chain is built from TRBV3-1 (or the pseudogene TRBV3-2) and TRBJ2-3; the match to TRBD2 covers 11 bases. V was clipped by 3 bases and J by 3 bases; unmatched bases: 2. This CDR3 has 15 amino acids. Germline V gives CDR1 LGHDT, CDR2 YNNKEL (reference sequence). CDR3 coding DNA: TGTGCCAGCAGCCAGGGACTAGCGGATACAGATACGCAGTATTTT. Translating it yields CASSQGLADTDTQYF.

V and J are TRBV3-1 (or the pseudogene TRBV3-2) and TRBJ2-3; 8 bases agree with TRBD2. Losses at the gene ends were 3 bases for V and 0 bases for J; bases not matched to a gene: 2. Germline values: CDR1 LGHDT, CDR2 YNNKEL (reference sequence). The CDR3 is 15 residues long. Here the CDR3 reads CASSQGGRSTDTQYF. CDR3 nucleotides: TGTGCCAGCAGCCAGGGCGGGAGGAGCACAGATACGCAGTATTTT.

The chain joins TRBV28 to TRBJ2-5; 7 nucleotides agree with TRBD2. This CDR3 is 15 amino acids long. Trimming took 3 bases from V and 0 from J; bases not matched to a gene: 4. Germline loops: CDR1 MDHEN, CDR2 SYDVKM. The CDR3, as DNA: TGTGCCAGCAGTTTTCCTAGCGGTTACCAAGAGACCCAGTACTTC. Protein sequence: CASSFPSGYQETQYF.

V is TRBV18 and J is TRBJ1-1, with D perhaps TRBD1 (5 bases). The V end lost 4 bases, the J end lost 1 base, and 13 bases lay between the germline ends. CDR1 is KGHSH, CDR2 LQKENI, per germline. The CDR3 consists of 15 residues. The CDR3 sequence is CASSREAGPNTEAFF. CDR3 in DNA: TGTGCCAGCTCACGGGAGGCGGGGCCGAACACTGAAGCTTTCTTT.

This sequence joins TRBV7-6 and TRBJ2-3; 8 bases line up with TRBD2. The J segment lost 0 bases and the V segment lost 1 base, leaving 3 bases of the junction unmatched. The CDR3 is made up of 16 amino acids. Germline loops: CDR1 SGHVS, CDR2 FNYEAQ. The CDR3 spells CASSLGPSGSTDTQYF. The CDR3 DNA reads as TGTGCCAGCAGCTTAGGCCCTAGCGGGAGCACAGATACGCAGTATTTT.

The chain combines TRBV19 with TRBJ2-2, with D unresolved. Germline V gene lookup returns CDR1 LNHDA and CDR2 SQIVND (reference sequence). The CDR3 runs 13 residues. V shed 3 bases and J shed 4 bases, with 6 bases lying between them. The CDR3 is CASSIVVTGELFF. The CDR3 nucleotides are TGTGCCAGTAGTATTGTGGTCACCGGGGAGCTGTTTTTT.

The rearrangement uses TRBV3-1 (or the pseudogene TRBV3-2) and TRBJ1-3; tentatively, D is TRBD1 (6 bases). The germline CDR1 and CDR2 sequences are LGHDT and YNNKEL (reference sequence). With 4 bases removed from V and 8 bases from J, the gap between germline ends came to 18 bases. This CDR3 has 15 amino acids. This CDR3 reads CASSLQGNFGDTIYF. CDR3 nucleotides: TGTGCCAGCAGCCTCCAGGGGAATTTCGGTGACACCATATATTTT.

The chain combines TRBV21-1 with TRBJ2-7. TRBV21-1 is a known pseudogene. The CDR3 runs 9 residues. CDR3 protein: CASSKGPYF. CDR3 DNA: TGTGCCAGCAGCAAGGGACCGTACTTC.

V is TRBV5-1 and J is TRBJ2-1; D is undetermined. This CDR3 region has 15 residues. V lost 0 bases and J 8 bases, leaving 15 bases between the germline ends. Germline lookup yields CDR1 SGHRS and CDR2 YFSETQ. The CDR3 loop is CASSLGATTDHEQFF. The CDR3 coding sequence is TGCGCCAGCAGCTTGGGTGCAACCACGGACCATGAGCAGTTCTTC.

This chain joins TRBV2 and TRBJ1-5; D uncertain. V was pared by 6 bases and J by 1 base, with 10 bases between. Germline CDR1 SNHLY, CDR2 FYNNEI. This CDR3 contains 14 residues. This CDR3 is CASRPNRSNQPQHF. The CDR3 DNA reads as TGTGCCAGCAGACCAAACAGAAGCAATCAGCCCCAGCATTTT.

The gene calls are TRBV6-6 and TRBJ2-1; D may be TRBD1 (6 bases). CDR3 length: 16 amino acids. V was trimmed by 6 bases and J by 7 bases, leaving 22 bases between them. CDR1 and CDR2 (germline): MNHNY, SVGAGI (reference sequence). CDR3 sequence reads: CASSALGQGSINEQFF. The CDR3 DNA is TGTGCCAGCAGCGCTTTGGGGCAGGGGTCGATAAATGAGCAGTTCTTC.

This clone has just a few counts. The chain links TRBV5-1 to TRBJ1-1; 7 bases fit TRBD1. Germline V gives CDR1 SGHRS, CDR2 YFSETQ. V gave up 4 bases and J gave up 5 bases; unmatched junction bases: 11. The CDR3 extends over 15 amino acids. The CDR3 DNA reads TGCGCCAGCAGCCCGTTTGAGGGGGCTTTAACTGAAGCTTTCTTT. Translation gives CASSPFEGALTEAFF.

The chain is built from TRBV24-1 and TRBJ2-1, with D possibly being TRBD2 (6 bases). Germline CDR1 and CDR2: KGHDR and SFDVKD. Trimming took off 3 bases at V and 6 bases at J, with 14 bases between the two ends. CDR3 size: 15 residues. The CDR3 region is CATSDPGSSGNEQFF. CDR3 nucleotide sequence: TGTGCCACCAGTGATCCCGGGAGTAGCGGCAATGAGCAGTTCTTC.

The chain joins TRBV5-1 to TRBJ2-7; no definite D call. The V gene lost 0 bases and the J gene lost 7 bases, with 14 bases spanning the gap. CDR3 length equals 14 residues. From germline, CDR1 is SGHRS and CDR2 YFSETQ. The CDR3 DNA is TGCGCCAGCAGCTTGGCTCTCGGCCTAGGAGAGCAGTACTTC. It codes for CASSLALGLGEQYF.

The chain employs TRBV3-1 (or the pseudogene TRBV3-2) and TRBJ2-1; 7 nucleotides match TRBD2. Looked up from germline, CDR1 is LGHDT and CDR2 is YNNKEL (reference sequence). There are 13 residues in the CDR3. Losses at the gene ends were 2 bases for V and 10 bases for J; bases not matched to a gene: 5. The DNA of the CDR3 is TGTGCCAGCAGCCAAAGCGGGAAGGAAGAGCAGTTCTTC. As protein: CASSQSGKEEQFF.

The rearrangement joins TRBV7-3 to TRBJ1-2, with D perhaps TRBD1 (6 bases). Germline V gene lookup returns CDR1 SGHTA and CDR2 FQGTGA. The V gene lost 0 bases and the J gene lost 5 bases, with 13 bases spanning the gap. The CDR3 covers 15 residues. CDR3 sequence (DNA): TGTGCCAGCAGCTTAACAACAGGGTCCCGTTATGGCTACACCTTC. Amino acid sequence: CASSLTTGSRYGYTF.

The chain is built from TRBV19 and TRBJ2-5; D possibly corresponds to TRBD1 (5 bases). This CDR3 contains 15 residues. CDR1 LNHDA and CDR2 SQIVND come from the germline V gene (reference sequence). The V end was cut by 3 bases, the J end by 2 bases, with 13 bases between. The chain's CDR3 is CASSIGAGMQETQYF. The CDR3 nucleotides are TGTGCCAGTAGTATTGGGGCAGGTATGCAAGAGACCCAGTACTTC.

The chain combines TRBV18 with TRBJ2-7; 8 bases map to TRBD1. V trimming: 1 base; J trimming: 6 bases; junction bases outside the gene matches: 11. This CDR3 contains 16 residues. Germline assignment: CDR1 KGHSH and CDR2 LQKENI. The CDR3 DNA sequence: TGTGCCAGCTCACCACTACGTGCGGGACAGGCGCCCGAGCAGTACTTC. Translation: CASSPLRAGQAPEQYF.

V is TRBV14 and J is TRBJ2-7; 8 bases match TRBD1. Per germline, CDR1 SGHDN and CDR2 FVKESK. The V and J ends lost 1 base and 4 bases, in that order; junction bases with no gene match: 6. The CDR3 is 15 residues long. This CDR3 is CASSQGTGRRYEQYF. CDR3 DNA sequence: TGTGCCAGCAGCCAAGGGACAGGGAGGCGATACGAGCAGTACTTC. The variable domain in full, with the rest retrieved from reference TRBV14 and TRBJ2-7, is EAGVTQFPSHSVIEKGQTVTLRCDPISGHDNLYWYRRVMGKEIKFLLHFVKESKQDESGMPNNRFLAERTGGTYSTLKVQPAELEDSGVYFCASSQGTGRRYEQYFGPGTRLTVT.